The rows below give T cell receptor beta chains drawn from one sample of a study of T-cell memory formation after mild COVID-19. TCRdb passed the 5' RACE reads through MiXCR, listing each CDR3 protein once. The data contain more than 35,000 distinct CDR3 sequences, about a tenth of them singletons. Sequences were obtained from PBMCs or a T cell subset sorted from them (not recorded which). Receptors were obtained from an adult woman who had mild COVID-19 (a few samples of this study predate the infection). Cell type and time point are not known. The CDR3 runs from the conserved cysteine through the conserved F or W. Each record gives: V gene, clone size, D gene, J gene, CDR3 DNA, CDR3 protein. A D gene is named only where the DNA matches it firmly. The size entry is marked missing in some rows and otherwise reads once, few, many or a size class.

TRBV3-1,NA,NA,TRBJ1-2,TGTGCCAGCAGCCCGGGACCCTATGGCTACACCTTC,CASSPGPYGYTF
TRBV25-1,few,TRBD2,TRBJ2-3,TGTGCCAGCAGTGAGGCCGGGGGGTACACAGATACGCAGTATTTT,CASSEAGGYTDTQYF
TRBV7-2,once,NA,TRBJ2-7,TGTGCCAGCAGCTTAGCTCCTCGGGACACCTACGAGCAGTACTTC,CASSLAPRDTYEQYF
TRBV15,few,NA,TRBJ2-1,TGTGCCACCAGCAGACTCGCCGAGGCCGATGAGCAGTTCTTC,CATSRLAEADEQFF
TRBV2,NA,NA,TRBJ1-3,TGTGCCAGCAGTCTACCCGGGATATCTGGAAACACCATATATTTT,CASSLPGISGNTIYF
TRBV24-1,NA,NA,TRBJ2-1,TGTGCCACCAGTGCTGGTTCTTTGGGTAGAAACTACAATGAGCAGTTCTTC,CATSAGSLGRNYNEQFF
TRBV20-1,many,NA,TRBJ1-1,TGCAGTGCTAGTAACCCAGGAAAAGCTTTCTTT,CSASNPGKAFF
TRBV7-9,few,NA,TRBJ2-1,TGTGCCAGCAGCCTACTCACAGGGTTCGGGGATGAGCAGTTCTTC,CASSLLTGFGDEQFF
TRBV12-3/TRBV12-4,NA,NA,TRBJ1-1,TGTGCCAGCGGTCCCAGGGGAGCTTTCTTT,CASGPRGAFF
TRBV6-5,many,TRBD1,TRBJ2-6,TGTGCCAGCAGTTACCTAGCCGGATCGACAGGGCACCTATGGGGGGCCAACGTCCTGACTTTC,CASSYLAGSTGHLWGANVLTF
TRBV29-1,NA,NA,TRBJ2-1,TGCAGCGTTGAAGGGATCCCCAGCGGCCCCTCCTACAATGAGCAGTTCTTC,CSVEGIPSGPSYNEQFF
TRBV30,few,TRBD2,TRBJ2-3,TGTGCCTGGAAGGCGGGAGGAGATGCAGATACGCAGTATTTT,CAWKAGGDADTQYF
TRBV20-1,few,NA,TRBJ1-6,TGCAGTGCTAGCGCTGGACTTTATAATTCACCCCTCCACTTT,CSASAGLYNSPLHF
TRBV5-5,NA,NA,TRBJ1-1,TGTGCCAGCAGCTTAGCAGGGCCCCCGAACACTGAAGCTTTCTTT,CASSLAGPPNTEAFF
TRBV11-3,NA,TRBD1,TRBJ1-1,TGTGCCAGCAGCTTAGGACAGGGGGCGAACACTGAAGCTTTCTTT,CASSLGQGANTEAFF
TRBV18,few,TRBD2,TRBJ2-1,TGTGCCAGCTCACCATCGACTAGCGGGAGAGGCAATGAGCAGTTCTTC,CASSPSTSGRGNEQFF
TRBV5-1,many,TRBD1,TRBJ1-1,TGCGCCAGCAGCCCTGGACAGGCGAATGAAGCTTTCTTT,CASSPGQANEAFF
TRBV5-6,many,NA,TRBJ1-4,TGTGCCAGCAGCTTGGGACCGGGGGCGACTAATGAAAAACTGTTTTTT,CASSLGPGATNEKLFF
TRBV24-1,few,TRBD1,TRBJ1-2,TGTGCCACCAGTGATCCAGGGACAGAGCGATATGGCTACACCTTC,CATSDPGTERYGYTF
TRBV12-3/TRBV12-4,NA,TRBD2,TRBJ2-3,TGTGCCAGCAGCCGTAGCGGGGGTAGTGCTAGCACAGATACGCAGTATTTT,CASSRSGGSASTDTQYF
TRBV11-3,once,TRBD2,TRBJ2-1,TGTGCCAGCAGCTTAAAGCGGGAGGACAATGAGCAGTTCTTC,CASSLKREDNEQFF
TRBV10-3,few,TRBD1,TRBJ2-3,TGTGCCATCAGTTCACCGGGACAGGGCACAGATACGCAGTATTTT,CAISSPGQGTDTQYF
TRBV6-5,medium-sized,NA,TRBJ1-5,TGTGCCAGCAGTTACGGTGCAGGGACTCAGCCCCAGCATTTT,CASSYGAGTQPQHF
TRBV20-1,NA,NA,TRBJ2-7,TGCAGTGCTAGGGCCAGGAACGAGCAGTACTTC,CSARARNEQYF
TRBV3-1,NA,NA,TRBJ2-7,TGTGCCAGCAGCCAAGATGTCAGGGAGCAGTACTTC,CASSQDVREQYF
TRBV20-1,NA,NA,TRBJ2-2,TGCAGTGCTAGTGGGACTTACACCGGGGAGCTGTTTTTT,CSASGTYTGELFF
TRBV24-1,few,NA,TRBJ1-2,TGTGCCACCAGTGATTCCCCCTCTCTTTATGGCTACACCTTC,CATSDSPSLYGYTF
TRBV19,NA,TRBD2,TRBJ2-5,TGTGCCAGTAGTAACCAAGGACTAGCGGGAAGGGAGACCCAGTACTTC,CASSNQGLAGRETQYF
TRBV5-5,few,NA,TRBJ2-3,TGTGCCAGCAAACAGCTCTTGGGCGGGCACAGCACAGATACGCAGTATTTT,CASKQLLGGHSTDTQYF
TRBV5-1,NA,NA,TRBJ2-5,TGCGCCAGCAGCCGACTATTCCAAGAGACCCAGTACTTC,CASSRLFQETQYF
TRBV7-6,many,NA,TRBJ2-1,TGTGCCAGCAGCTCTAGCACTAGCTCCTACAATGAGCAGTTCTTC,CASSSSTSSYNEQFF
TRBV6-1,few,TRBD2,TRBJ2-1,TGTGCCAGCAGTAGAGACGGGGGGGCCTACAATGAGCAGTTCTTC,CASSRDGGAYNEQFF
TRBV12-3/TRBV12-4,NA,NA,TRBJ2-1,TGTGCCAGCAGTTTACCCCACAATGAGCAGTTCTTC,CASSLPHNEQFF
TRBV20-1,few,TRBD1,TRBJ2-7,TGCAGTGCTAGAAGCCGGGACAGGGATTCCTACGAGCAGTACTTC,CSARSRDRDSYEQYF
TRBV7-2,NA,TRBD1,TRBJ1-2,TGTGCCAGCAGCTTAGCGGGTGTAGGGACAGGGTACACCTTC,CASSLAGVGTGYTF
TRBV7-9,few,TRBD2,TRBJ2-3,TGTGCCAGCCGACTGGACGGGACTAGCGGGAGAACAGATACGCAGTATTTT,CASRLDGTSGRTDTQYF
TRBV6-5,many,TRBD1,TRBJ2-6,TGTGCCAGCCCGCTCCCAGCAGGGGGCCCTGGGGCCAACGTCCTGACTTTC,CASPLPAGGPGANVLTF
TRBV6-1,few,TRBD2,TRBJ2-7,TGTGCCAGCAGCCAGCGGGGGAGGTCCTACGAGCAGTACTTC,CASSQRGRSYEQYF
TRBV29-1,NA,TRBD1,TRBJ2-7,TGCAGCGTGGCCGGGACAGGGGGCAGCGGAACCTACGAGCAGTACTTC,CSVAGTGGSGTYEQYF
TRBV20-1,many,TRBD2,TRBJ2-3,TGCAGTGCCAATTCGGGGCGGGAGGTATCAGATACGCAGTATTTT,CSANSGREVSDTQYF
TRBV7-2,NA,NA,TRBJ2-5,TGTGCCAGCAGCTCCCCGGGGGCGCTCAGAGAGACCCAGTACTTC,CASSSPGALRETQYF
TRBV20-1,NA,TRBD2,TRBJ2-1,TGCAGTGCTAGGTCGAGCGGGGGGTACAATGAGCAGTTCTTC,CSARSSGGYNEQFF
TRBV12-3/TRBV12-4,few,TRBD2,TRBJ2-3,TGTGCCACGGAAACAAGGACTAGCGGGGGTGATACGCAGTATTTT,CATETRTSGGDTQYF
TRBV10-3,NA,NA,TRBJ2-7,TGTGCCATCGGGAGTACGGTGTTCTACGAGCAGTACTTC,CAIGSTVFYEQYF
TRBV4-1,few,NA,TRBJ2-6,TGCGCCAGCAGCCAAGATGTGGTGAAAGCAGGGCGCCTCTCTGGGGCCAACGTCCTGACTTTC,CASSQDVVKAGRLSGANVLTF
TRBV5-1,many,NA,TRBJ2-7,TGCGCCAGCAGCTTGAGACAAGGGGTCTACGAGCAGTACTTC,CASSLRQGVYEQYF
TRBV7-2,many,NA,TRBJ2-5,TGTGCCAGCAGCTTAAGGCAGGGGAGGGGAGAGACCCAGTACTTC,CASSLRQGRGETQYF
TRBV12-3/TRBV12-4,many,NA,TRBJ2-3,TGTGCCAGCAGTTTAAACTCCGATACGCAGTATTTT,CASSLNSDTQYF
TRBV11-2,few,TRBD1,TRBJ2-1,TGTGCCAGCAGCTCAGACAGGGGGCAGTACAATGAGCAGTTCTTC,CASSSDRGQYNEQFF
TRBV20-1,many,TRBD2,TRBJ2-1,TGCAGTGGCATGGGACTAGCGGGAGCAGTCTCCTACAATGAGCAGTTCTTC,CSGMGLAGAVSYNEQFF
TRBV6-5,few,TRBD1,TRBJ1-6,TGTGCCAGCAGCACCGGGACAGGAACTGCACCCCTCCACTTT,CASSTGTGTAPLHF
TRBV5-4,NA,NA,TRBJ2-5,TGTGCCAGCAGCTTGGTCCCCGCGGGGGCCCAAGAGACCCAGTACTTC,CASSLVPAGAQETQYF
TRBV7-8,NA,TRBD2,TRBJ2-3,TGTGCCAGCAACACTAAGCGGGAGGGCACAGATACGCAGTATTTT,CASNTKREGTDTQYF
TRBV27,NA,TRBD1,TRBJ2-2,TGTGCCAGCAAGGGGGGACAGGTCCGCACCGGGGAGCTGTTTTTT,CASKGGQVRTGELFF
TRBV12-3/TRBV12-4,few,TRBD2,TRBJ2-3,TGTGCCAGCAGTTCTACCGGGACTAGCCGCCCAGATACGCAGTATTTT,CASSSTGTSRPDTQYF
TRBV13,NA,NA,TRBJ1-1,TGTGCCAGCAGCCCTGGGGAGATCCGGGTGGGTGCGGAAGCTTTCTTT,CASSPGEIRVGAEAFF
TRBV4-1,many,NA,TRBJ2-1,TGCGCCAGCAGCCAAGATGGGGGGAGGTCCGGCAATGAGCAGTTCTTC,CASSQDGGRSGNEQFF
TRBV15,NA,TRBD1,TRBJ1-1,TGTGCCACCAGCAGAGGGACAGGGTTCACGGCTGAAGCTTTCTTT,CATSRGTGFTAEAFF
TRBV10-2,NA,NA,TRBJ2-1,TGCGCCAGCACCGAGGGCCGCTACAATGAGCAGTTCTTC,CASTEGRYNEQFF